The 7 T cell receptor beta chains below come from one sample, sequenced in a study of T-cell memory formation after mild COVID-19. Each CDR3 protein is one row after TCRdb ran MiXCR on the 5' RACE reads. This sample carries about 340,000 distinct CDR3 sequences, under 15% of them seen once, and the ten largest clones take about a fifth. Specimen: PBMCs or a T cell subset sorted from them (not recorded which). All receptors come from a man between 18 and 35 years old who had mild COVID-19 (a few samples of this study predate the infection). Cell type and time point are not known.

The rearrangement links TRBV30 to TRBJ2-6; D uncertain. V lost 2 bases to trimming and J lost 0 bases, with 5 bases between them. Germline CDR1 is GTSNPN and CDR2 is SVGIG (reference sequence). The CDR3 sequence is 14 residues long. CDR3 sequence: CAWSRSSGANVLTF. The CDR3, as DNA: TGTGCCTGGAGTCGCAGCTCTGGGGCCAACGTCCTGACTTTC.

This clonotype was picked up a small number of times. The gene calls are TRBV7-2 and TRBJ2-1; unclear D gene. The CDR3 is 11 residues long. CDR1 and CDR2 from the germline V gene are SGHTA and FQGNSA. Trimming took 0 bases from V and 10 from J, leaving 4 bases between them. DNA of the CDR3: TGTGCCAGCAGCTTAGCACTGGAGCAGTTCTTC. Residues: CASSLALEQFF. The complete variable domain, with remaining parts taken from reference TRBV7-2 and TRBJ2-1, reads GAGVSQSPSNKVTEKGKDVELRCDPISGHTALYWYRQSLGQGLEFLIYFQGNSAPDKSGLPSDRFSAERTGGSVSTLTIQRTQQEDSAVYLCASSLALEQFFGPGTRLTVL.

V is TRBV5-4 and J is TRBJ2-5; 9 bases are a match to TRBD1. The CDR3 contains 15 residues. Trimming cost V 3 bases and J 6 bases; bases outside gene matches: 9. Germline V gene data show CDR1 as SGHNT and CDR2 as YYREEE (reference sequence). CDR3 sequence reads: CASSSSNRGQKTQYF. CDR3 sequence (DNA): TGTGCCAGCAGCTCCTCCAACAGGGGGCAAAAGACCCAGTACTTC.

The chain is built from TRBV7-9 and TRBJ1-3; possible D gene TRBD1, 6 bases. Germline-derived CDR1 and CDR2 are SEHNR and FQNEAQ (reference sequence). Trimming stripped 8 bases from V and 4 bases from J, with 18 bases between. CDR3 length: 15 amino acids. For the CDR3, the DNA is TGTGCCAGCGGGTCCTCCGGGGGCTCGGGAAACACCATATATTTT. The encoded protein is CASGSSGGSGNTIYF.

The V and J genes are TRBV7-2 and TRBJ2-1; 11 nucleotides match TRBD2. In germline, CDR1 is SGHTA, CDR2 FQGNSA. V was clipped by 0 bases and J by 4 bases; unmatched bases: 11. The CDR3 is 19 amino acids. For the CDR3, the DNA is TGTGCCAGCAGCTTAGCCATAGCGGGGGGGCCCTTCGGGTACAATGAGCAGTTCTTC. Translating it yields CASSLAIAGGPFGYNEQFF.

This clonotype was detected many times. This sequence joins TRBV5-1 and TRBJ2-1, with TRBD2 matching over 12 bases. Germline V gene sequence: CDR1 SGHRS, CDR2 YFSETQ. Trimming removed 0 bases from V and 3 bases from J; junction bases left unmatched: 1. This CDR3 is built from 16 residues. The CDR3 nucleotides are TGCGCCAGCAGCTTGGGGGGACTAGCGGGCTACAATGAGCAGTTCTTC. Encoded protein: CASSLGGLAGYNEQFF.

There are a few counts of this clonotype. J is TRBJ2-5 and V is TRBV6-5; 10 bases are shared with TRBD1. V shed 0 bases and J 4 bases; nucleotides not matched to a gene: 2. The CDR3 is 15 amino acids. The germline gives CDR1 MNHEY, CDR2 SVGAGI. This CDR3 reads CASSYSDRGGETQYF. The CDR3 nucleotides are TGTGCCAGCAGTTACTCGGACAGGGGGGGAGAGACCCAGTACTTC.